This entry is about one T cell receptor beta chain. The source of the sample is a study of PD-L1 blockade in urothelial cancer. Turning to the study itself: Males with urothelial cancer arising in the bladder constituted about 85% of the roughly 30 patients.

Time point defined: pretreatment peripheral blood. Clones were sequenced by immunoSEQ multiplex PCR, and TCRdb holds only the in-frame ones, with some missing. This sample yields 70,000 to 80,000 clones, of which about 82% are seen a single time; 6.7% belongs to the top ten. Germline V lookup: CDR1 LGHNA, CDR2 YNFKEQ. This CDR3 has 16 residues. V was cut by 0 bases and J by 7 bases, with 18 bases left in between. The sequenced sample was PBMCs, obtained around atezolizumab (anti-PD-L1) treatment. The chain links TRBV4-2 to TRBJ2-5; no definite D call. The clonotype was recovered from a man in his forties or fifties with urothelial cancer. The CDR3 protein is CASSQDLRTSRVTQYF. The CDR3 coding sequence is TGTGCCAGCAGCCAAGATCTTAGAACCTCCCGGGTGACCCAGTACTTC.